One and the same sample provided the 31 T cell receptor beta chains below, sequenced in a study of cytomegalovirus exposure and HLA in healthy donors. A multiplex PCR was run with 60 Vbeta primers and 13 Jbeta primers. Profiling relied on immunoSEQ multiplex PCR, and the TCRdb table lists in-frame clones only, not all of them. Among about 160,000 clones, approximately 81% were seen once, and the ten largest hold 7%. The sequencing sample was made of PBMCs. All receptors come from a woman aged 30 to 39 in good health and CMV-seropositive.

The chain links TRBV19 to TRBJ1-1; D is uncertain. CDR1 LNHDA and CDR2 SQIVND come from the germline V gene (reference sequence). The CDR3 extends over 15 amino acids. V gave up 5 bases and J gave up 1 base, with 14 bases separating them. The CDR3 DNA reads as TGTGCCAGTAGTGGCCTAACAGTACCGAACACTGAAGCTTTCTTT. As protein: CASSGLTVPNTEAFF.

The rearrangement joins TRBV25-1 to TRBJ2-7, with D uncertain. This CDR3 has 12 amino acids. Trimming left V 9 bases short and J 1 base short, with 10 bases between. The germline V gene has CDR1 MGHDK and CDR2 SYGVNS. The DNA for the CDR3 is TGTGCCAGTCGTATCGGTTCCTACGAGCAGTACTTC. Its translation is CASRIGSYEQYF.

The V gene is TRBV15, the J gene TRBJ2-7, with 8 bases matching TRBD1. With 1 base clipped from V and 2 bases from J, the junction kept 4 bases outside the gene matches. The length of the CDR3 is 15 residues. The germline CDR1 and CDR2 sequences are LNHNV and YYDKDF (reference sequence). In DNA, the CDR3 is TGTGCCACCAGCAGAGGACGGGACAGGACCTACGAGCAGTACTTC. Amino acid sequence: CATSRGRDRTYEQYF.

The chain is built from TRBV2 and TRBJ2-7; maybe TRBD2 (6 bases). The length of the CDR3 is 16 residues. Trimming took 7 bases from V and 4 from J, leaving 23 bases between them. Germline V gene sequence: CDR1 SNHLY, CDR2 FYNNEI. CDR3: CASTPPPEGRNYEQYF. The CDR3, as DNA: TGTGCCAGCACCCCCCCTCCGGAGGGGAGGAATTACGAGCAGTACTTC.

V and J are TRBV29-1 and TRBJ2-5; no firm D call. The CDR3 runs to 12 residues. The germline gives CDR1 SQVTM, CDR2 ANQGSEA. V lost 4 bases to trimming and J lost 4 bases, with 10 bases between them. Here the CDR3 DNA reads TGCAGCGTTGCAGACCCATCAGAGACCCAGTACTTC. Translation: CSVADPSETQYF.

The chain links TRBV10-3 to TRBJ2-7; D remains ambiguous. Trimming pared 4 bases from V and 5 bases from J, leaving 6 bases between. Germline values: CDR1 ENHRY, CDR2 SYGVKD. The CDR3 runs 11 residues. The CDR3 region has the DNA TGTGCCATCAGTGTTGGCAACGAGCAGTACTTC. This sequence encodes CAISVGNEQYF.

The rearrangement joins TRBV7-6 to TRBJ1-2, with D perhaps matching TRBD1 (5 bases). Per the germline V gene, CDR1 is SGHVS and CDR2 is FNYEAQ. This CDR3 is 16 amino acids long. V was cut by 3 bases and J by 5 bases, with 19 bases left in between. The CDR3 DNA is TGTGCCAGCAGCTTCTCCCGGGGGAAAGGGGTATATGGCTACACCTTC. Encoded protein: CASSFSRGKGVYGYTF.

Written as DNA, the CDR3 is TGTGCCAGCAGCTTAACTAGCGGGGAGGCAGATACGCAGTATTTT. Residues: CASSLTSGEADTQYF. This chain links TRBV7-2 with TRBJ2-3; 10 bases agree with TRBD2. CDR1 and CDR2 (germline): SGHTA, FQGNSA. The CDR3 runs 15 residues. With 2 bases clipped from V and 4 bases from J, the junction kept 3 bases outside the gene matches. Variable domain in full (rest from reference TRBV7-2 and TRBJ2-3): GAGVSQSPSNKVTEKGKDVELRCDPISGHTALYWYRQSLGQGLEFLIYFQGNSAPDKSGLPSDRFSAERTGGSVSTLTIQRTQQEDSAVYLCASSLTSGEADTQYFGPGTRLTVL.

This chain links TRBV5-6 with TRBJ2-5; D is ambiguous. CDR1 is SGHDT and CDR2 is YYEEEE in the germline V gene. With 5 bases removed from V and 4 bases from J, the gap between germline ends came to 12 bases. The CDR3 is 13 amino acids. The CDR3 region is CASRHVSGETQYF. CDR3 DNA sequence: TGTGCCAGCAGACATGTGTCGGGAGAGACCCAGTACTTC.

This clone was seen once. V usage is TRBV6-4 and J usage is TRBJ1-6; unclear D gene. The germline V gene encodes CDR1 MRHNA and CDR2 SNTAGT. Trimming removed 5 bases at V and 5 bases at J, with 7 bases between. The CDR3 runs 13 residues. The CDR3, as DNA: TGTGCCAGCAGTAAGGGAGATAATTCACCCCTCCACTTT. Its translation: CASSKGDNSPLHF.

CDR3 sequence reads: CAISGNTGADTGELFF. The DNA for the CDR3 is TGTGCCATCAGTGGGAATACAGGGGCGGACACCGGGGAGCTGTTTTTT. J is TRBJ2-2 and V is TRBV10-3, with TRBD1 matching 7 bases. V was clipped by 4 bases and J by 3 bases; unmatched bases: 8. CDR1 and CDR2 (germline): ENHRY, SYGVKD. The CDR3 totals 16 residues.

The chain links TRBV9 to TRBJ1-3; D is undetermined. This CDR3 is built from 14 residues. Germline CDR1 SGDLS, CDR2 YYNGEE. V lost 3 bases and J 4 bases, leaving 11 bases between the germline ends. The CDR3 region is CASSEAGPGNTIYF. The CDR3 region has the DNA TGTGCCAGCAGCGAGGCAGGCCCAGGAAACACCATATATTTT.

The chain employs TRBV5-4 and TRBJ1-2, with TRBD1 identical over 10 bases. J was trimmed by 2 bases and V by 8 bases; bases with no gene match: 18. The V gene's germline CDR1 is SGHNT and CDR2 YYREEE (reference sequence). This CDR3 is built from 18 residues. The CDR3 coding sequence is TGTGCCAGTGGGATAGGATTGGGACAGGGGCCTTCAAACTATGGCTACACCTTC. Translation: CASGIGLGQGPSNYGYTF.

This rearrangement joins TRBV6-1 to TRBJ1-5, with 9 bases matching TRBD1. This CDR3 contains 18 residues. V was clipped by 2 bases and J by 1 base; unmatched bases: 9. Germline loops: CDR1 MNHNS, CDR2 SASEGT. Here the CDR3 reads CASSEFATGGGSNQPQHF. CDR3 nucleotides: TGTGCCAGCAGTGAATTCGCCACAGGGGGCGGGAGCAATCAGCCCCAGCATTTT.

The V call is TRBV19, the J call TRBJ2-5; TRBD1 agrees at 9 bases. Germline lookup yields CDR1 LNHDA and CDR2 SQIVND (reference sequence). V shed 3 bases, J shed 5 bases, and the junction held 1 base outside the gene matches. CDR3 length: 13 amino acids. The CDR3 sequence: CASSIDRGETQYF. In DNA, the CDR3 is TGTGCCAGTAGTATTGACAGGGGGGAGACCCAGTACTTC. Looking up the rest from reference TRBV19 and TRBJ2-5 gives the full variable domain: DGGITQSPKYLFRKEGQNVTLSCEQNLNHDAMYWYRQDPGQGLRLIYYSQIVNDFQKGDIAEGYSVSREKKESFPLTVTSAQKNPTAFYLCASSIDRGETQYFGPGTRLLVL.

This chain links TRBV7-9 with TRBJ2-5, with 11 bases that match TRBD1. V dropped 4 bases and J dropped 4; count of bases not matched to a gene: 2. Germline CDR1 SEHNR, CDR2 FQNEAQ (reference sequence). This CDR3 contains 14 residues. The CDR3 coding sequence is TGTGCCAGCAGCTGGACAGGGGGCAGAGAGACCCAGTACTTC. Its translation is CASSWTGGRETQYF.

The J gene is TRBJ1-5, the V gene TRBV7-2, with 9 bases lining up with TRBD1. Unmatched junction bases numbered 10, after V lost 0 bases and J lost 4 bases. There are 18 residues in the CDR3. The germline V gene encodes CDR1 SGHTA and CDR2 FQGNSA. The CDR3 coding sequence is TGTGCCAGCAGCTTAGCCGTGGGGGGACAGGGTGGAAATCAGCCCCAGCATTTT. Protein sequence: CASSLAVGGQGGNQPQHF.

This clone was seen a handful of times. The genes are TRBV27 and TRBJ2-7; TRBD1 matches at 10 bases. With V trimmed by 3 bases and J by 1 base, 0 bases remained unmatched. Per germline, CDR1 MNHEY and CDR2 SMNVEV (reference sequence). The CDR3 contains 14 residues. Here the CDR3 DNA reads TGTGCCAGCAGTTTGGACAGGGGGTCCTACGAGCAGTACTTC. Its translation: CASSLDRGSYEQYF.

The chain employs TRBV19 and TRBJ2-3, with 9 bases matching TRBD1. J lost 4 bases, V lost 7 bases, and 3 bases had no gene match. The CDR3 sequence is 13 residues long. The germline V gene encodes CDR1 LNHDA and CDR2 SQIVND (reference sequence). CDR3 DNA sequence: TGTGCCAGTATCCGGACAGGGGCAGATACGCAGTATTTT. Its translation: CASIRTGADTQYF. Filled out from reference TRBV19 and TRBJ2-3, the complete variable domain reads DGGITQSPKYLFRKEGQNVTLSCEQNLNHDAMYWYRQDPGQGLRLIYYSQIVNDFQKGDIAEGYSVSREKKESFPLTVTSAQKNPTAFYLCASIRTGADTQYFGPGTRLTVL.

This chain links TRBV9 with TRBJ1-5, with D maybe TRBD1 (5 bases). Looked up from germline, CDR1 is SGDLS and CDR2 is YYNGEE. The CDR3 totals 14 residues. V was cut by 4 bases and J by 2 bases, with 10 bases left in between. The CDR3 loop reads CASSPGGGNQPQHF. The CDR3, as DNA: TGTGCCAGCAGCCCCGGGGGGGGCAATCAGCCCCAGCATTTT.

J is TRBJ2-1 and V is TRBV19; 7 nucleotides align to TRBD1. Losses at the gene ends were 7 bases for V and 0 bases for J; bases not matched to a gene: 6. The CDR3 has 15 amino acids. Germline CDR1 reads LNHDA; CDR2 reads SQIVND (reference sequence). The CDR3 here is CASTRDRDSYNEQFF. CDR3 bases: TGTGCCAGTACCCGAGACAGGGACTCCTACAATGAGCAGTTCTTC. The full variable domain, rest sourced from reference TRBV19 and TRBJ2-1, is DGGITQSPKYLFRKEGQNVTLSCEQNLNHDAMYWYRQDPGQGLRLIYYSQIVNDFQKGDIAEGYSVSREKKESFPLTVTSAQKNPTAFYLCASTRDRDSYNEQFFGPGTRLTVL.

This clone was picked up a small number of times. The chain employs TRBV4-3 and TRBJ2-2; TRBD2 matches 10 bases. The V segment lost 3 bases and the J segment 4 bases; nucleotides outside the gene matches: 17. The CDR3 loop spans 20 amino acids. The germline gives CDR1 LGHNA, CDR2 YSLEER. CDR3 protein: CASSQPPTSGTVAGTGELFF. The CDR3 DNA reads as TGCGCCAGCAGCCAGCCCCCCACTAGCGGGACCGTCGCGGGCACCGGGGAGCTGTTTTTT.

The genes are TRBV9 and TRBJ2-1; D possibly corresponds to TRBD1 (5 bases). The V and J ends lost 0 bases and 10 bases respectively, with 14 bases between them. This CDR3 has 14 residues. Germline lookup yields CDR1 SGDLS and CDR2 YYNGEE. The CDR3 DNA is TGTGCCAGCAGCGTAGCTTCAGGGCTTGGCGAGCAGTTCTTC. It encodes CASSVASGLGEQFF.

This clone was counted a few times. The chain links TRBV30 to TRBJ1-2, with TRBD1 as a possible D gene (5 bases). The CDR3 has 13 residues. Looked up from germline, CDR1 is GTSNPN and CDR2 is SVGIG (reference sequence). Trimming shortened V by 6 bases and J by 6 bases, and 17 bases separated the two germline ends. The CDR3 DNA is TGTGCCTGCCGCCTCCGGGGGGACCATGGCTACACCTTC. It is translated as CACRLRGDHGYTF.

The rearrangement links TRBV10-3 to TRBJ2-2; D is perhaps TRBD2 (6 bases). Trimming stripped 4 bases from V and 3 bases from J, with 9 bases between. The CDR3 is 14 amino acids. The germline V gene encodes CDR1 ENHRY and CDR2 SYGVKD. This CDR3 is CAISGEVHTGELFF. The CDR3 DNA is TGTGCCATCAGTGGGGAGGTTCACACCGGGGAGCTGTTTTTT.

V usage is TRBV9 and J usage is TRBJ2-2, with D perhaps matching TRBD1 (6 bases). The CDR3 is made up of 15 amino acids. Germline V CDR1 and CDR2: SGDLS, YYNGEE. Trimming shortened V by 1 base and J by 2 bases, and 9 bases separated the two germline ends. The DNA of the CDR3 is TGTGCCAGCAGCGTATCTGGGACAAACACCGGGGAGCTGTTTTTT. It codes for CASSVSGTNTGELFF.

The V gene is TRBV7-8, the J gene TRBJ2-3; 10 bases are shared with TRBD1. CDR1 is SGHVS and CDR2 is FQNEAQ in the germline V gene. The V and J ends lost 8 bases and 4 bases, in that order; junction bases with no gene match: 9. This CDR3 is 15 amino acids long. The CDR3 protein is CASPSRDRGADTQYF. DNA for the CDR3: TGTGCCAGCCCGTCCCGGGACAGGGGTGCAGATACGCAGTATTTT.

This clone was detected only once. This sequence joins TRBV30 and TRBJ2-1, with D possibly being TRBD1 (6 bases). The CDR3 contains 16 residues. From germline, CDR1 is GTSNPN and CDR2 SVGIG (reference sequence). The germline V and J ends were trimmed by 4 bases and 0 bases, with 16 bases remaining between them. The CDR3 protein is CAWTFLTGSSYNEQFF. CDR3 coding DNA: TGTGCCTGGACTTTCCTAACAGGGAGCTCCTACAATGAGCAGTTCTTC.

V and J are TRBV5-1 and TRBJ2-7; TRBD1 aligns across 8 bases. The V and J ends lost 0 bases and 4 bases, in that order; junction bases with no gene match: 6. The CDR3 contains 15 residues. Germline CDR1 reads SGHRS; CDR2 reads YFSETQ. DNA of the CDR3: TGCGCCAGCAGCTTGGCGGGCAGGGGGCTGTACGAGCAGTACTTC. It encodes CASSLAGRGLYEQYF.

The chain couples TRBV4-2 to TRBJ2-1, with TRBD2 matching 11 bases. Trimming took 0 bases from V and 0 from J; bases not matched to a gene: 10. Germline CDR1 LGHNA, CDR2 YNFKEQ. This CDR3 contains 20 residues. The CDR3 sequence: CASSQEPSGGYESSYNEQFF. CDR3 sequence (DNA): TGTGCCAGCAGCCAAGAACCTAGCGGGGGGTACGAAAGCTCCTACAATGAGCAGTTCTTC.

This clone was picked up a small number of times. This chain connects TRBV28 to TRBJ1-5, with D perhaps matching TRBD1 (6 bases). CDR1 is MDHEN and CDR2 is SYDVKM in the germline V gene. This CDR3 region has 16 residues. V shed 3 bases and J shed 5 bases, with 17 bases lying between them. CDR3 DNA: TGTGCCAGCAGTTTGGTCTGGCAGGGGCAATATCAGCCCCAGCATTTT. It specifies CASSLVWQGQYQPQHF.